This TCR beta chain appears in the sequencing data of a study of CD8 T cells in ankylosing spondylitis. Whole-study findings and limits: Significantly higher representation of disease-linked clones was reported for matched ankylosing spondylitis synovial fluid. Eight highly homologous variants formed a TCR beta motif that appeared characteristic of ankylosing spondylitis blood. Some of these motif variants have turned up before, in reports on reactive arthritis synovial fluid and blood.

Each TCR beta library was made by quantitative 5'-RACE that incorporated molecular barcodes. TCRdb re-called the 5' RACE reads through MiXCR, storing one row per CDR3 protein. The data show roughly 64,000 distinct CDR3 sequences, approximately 5.7% seen once. CDR1 SNHLY and CDR2 FYNNEI come from the germline V gene. Trimming took off 6 bases at V and 0 bases at J, with 12 bases between the two ends. The CDR3 has 15 amino acids. Worth noting for this clonotype: Its matching antigen is unknown.

This rearrangement joins TRBV2 to TRBJ1-5; D is ambiguous. The source material was synovial fluid, either unsorted or a sorted T cell fraction (not recorded which). The TCR sequence derives from a male donor with ankylosing spondylitis. As DNA, the CDR3 is TGTGCCAGCAGCTCCAACAGAGATAGCAATCAGCCCCAGCATTTT. Translated, it gives CASSSNRDSNQPQHF.